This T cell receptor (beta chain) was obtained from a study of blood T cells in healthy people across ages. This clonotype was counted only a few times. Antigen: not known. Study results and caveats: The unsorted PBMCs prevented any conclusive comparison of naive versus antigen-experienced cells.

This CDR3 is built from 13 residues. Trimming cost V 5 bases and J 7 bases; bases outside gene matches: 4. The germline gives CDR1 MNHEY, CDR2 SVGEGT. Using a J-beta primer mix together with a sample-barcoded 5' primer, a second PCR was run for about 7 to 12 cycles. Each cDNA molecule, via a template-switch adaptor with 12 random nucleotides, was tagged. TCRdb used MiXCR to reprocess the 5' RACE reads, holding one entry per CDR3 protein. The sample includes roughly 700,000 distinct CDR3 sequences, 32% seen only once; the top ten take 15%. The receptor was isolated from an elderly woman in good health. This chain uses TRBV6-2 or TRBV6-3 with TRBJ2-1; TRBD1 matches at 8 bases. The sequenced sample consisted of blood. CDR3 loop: CASSPGTGNEQFF. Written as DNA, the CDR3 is TGTGCCAGCAGTCCCGGGACAGGTAATGAGCAGTTCTTC.